This entry is about one T cell receptor beta chain. Other nucleotide sequences from this sample produce the same CDR3. The source of the sample is a study of control samples from healthy donors and cancer patients. The CDR3 runs to 13 residues. Per the germline V gene, CDR1 is MDHEN and CDR2 is SYDVKM. V was trimmed by 6 bases and J by 4 bases, leaving 12 bases between them. Clones were read by immunoSEQ multiplex PCR, and TCRdb kept only the in-frame ones, dropping some. The sample table sets out some 180,000 clones. This receptor was identified in a woman aged 25 to 45 in good health. The chain couples TRBV28 to TRBJ1-2; D is unresolved. Specimen: blood. Here the CDR3 DNA reads TGTGCCAGCAGCTCCCCCGGGAGCTATGGCTACACCTTC. Residues: CASSSPGSYGYTF.